The text below deals with one T cell receptor (beta chain). The germline V gene has CDR1 SGHNT and CDR2 YYREEE (reference sequence). Trimming cost V 5 bases and J 1 base; bases outside gene matches: 8. The CDR3 extends over 15 amino acids. This entry belongs to a study of T-cell reconstitution after alpha-beta-depleted transplantation in children. Molecular barcoding with unique molecular identifiers was used for the TCRbeta library. TCRdb fed the PCR reads into MiXCR, producing one record per CDR3 protein. The sample lists fewer than 550,000 distinct CDR3 sequences, about an eighth occurring once. This chain connects TRBV5-4 to TRBJ2-5, with 7 bases aligning to TRBD1. Sequenced here: PBMCs, mostly from graft donor cells, sampled 180 days after TCRalphabeta/CD19-depleted stem cell transplant. This receptor was identified in a female patient between 2 and 15 years old who had a stem cell transplant for aplastic anemia, so the T cells may come from the graft donor. Here the CDR3 DNA reads TGTGCCAGCAGGTCAGGGGGAGAACCCCAAGAGACCCAGTACTTC. Translated: CASRSGGEPQETQYF.